This record covers a single T cell receptor (beta chain). Its specificity is not known. This CDR3 is 13 amino acids long. CDR1 and CDR2 from the germline V gene are MGHDK and SYGVNS. Trimming shortened V by 4 bases and J by 6 bases, and 12 bases separated the two germline ends. Two or more post-ART PBMC samples, plus at least one pre-ART sample, were available for each donor. The data originate from a study of long-term antiretroviral therapy in people with HIV. General observations from the study: Clonal expansions arising prior to ART prevailed in the repertoire at every time point.

Runs used v3.0 of the immunoSEQ assay and were done at survey level. Sequencing targeted roughly 35,000-50,000 T-cell genomes per sample. Sequenced by immunoSEQ multiplex PCR; TCRdb stores in-frame clones only, minus some. The repertoire has about 17,000 clones, about 81% of them found once; the top ten carry approximately 10%. The specimen was unsorted PBMCs, collected 0.3 years after starting antiretroviral therapy. The gene calls are TRBV25-1 and TRBJ1-2; D is perhaps TRBD1 (6 bases). This clonotype was sampled from a man between 18 and 35 years old with HIV. In DNA form, the CDR3 reads TGTGCCAGCAGTGGGACAGCCAGGAATGGCTACACCTTC. Translating it yields CASSGTARNGYTF.